The sequence of this TCR beta chain was determined in a study of CD8+CD57+ T cells in acquired aplastic anemia. Study-wide background: The mean DNA yield obtained from sorted CD4+ and CD8+ cells came to 3.2 ug. There were about 10.8 million reads, on average, for CD4+ cells from healthy donors. Study findings and constraints: Between patients and controls, about 31 CD8+ CDR3 sequences were found in common.

There are many counts of this clonotype. The antigen remains unidentified. CDR3 length: 14 amino acids. The J segment lost 2 bases and the V segment lost 8 bases, leaving 2 bases of the junction unmatched. Germline CDR1 is MNHEY and CDR2 is SVGAGI. CDR3 and TCR beta VDJ profiling relied on genomic DNA as the template. Using its own MiXCR run on the reads, TCRdb lists one record per CDR3 protein. Of about 130,000 distinct CDR3 sequences listed, 41% are singletons. The sequence was collected from a human donor in good health, serving as a control. Sequenced sample: sorted CD4+, CD8+, or CD8+CD57+ T cells (not recorded which) from PBMCs. The V gene is TRBV6-5, the J gene TRBJ2-2, with 10 bases identical to TRBD1. CDR3 sequence (DNA): TGTGCCAGCGGACAGGGGGTCAACACCGGGGAGCTGTTTTTT. It codes for CASGQGVNTGELFF.